This entry is about one TCR beta chain. Under the authors' procedure: Reference gene primer amplification gave estimated nucleated cell counts. The table came from immunoSEQ multiplex PCR; TCRdb's copy has only in-frame clones and leaves some out. V and J calls and clone size are copied from that table; D and trimming were computed from the DNA. This sample has about 160,000 clones; less than 85% occur once, and the top ten carry 15% to 20%. Trimming removed 9 bases from V and 4 bases from J, with 11 bases in between. Germline values: CDR1 KGHDR, CDR2 SFDVKD. The CDR3 is made up of 12 amino acids. The data derive from a study of blood T cell repertoires in COVID-19. Study overall: Spain, Italy and the United States supplied samples that represented acute and convalescent COVID-19.

Recruitment covered about two dozen US areas and drew participants whose ages spanned roughly 18 to 100 years. Cohort 3 recovery required two negative PCRs, clearance, or symptom resolution. The sequence derives from a man aged 55 to 70 who had recovered from COVID-19. This chain joins TRBV24-1 and TRBJ1-2, with TRBD1 as a possible D gene (5 bases). Sequenced input: PBMCs or T cells enriched from blood (not recorded which). The CDR3 spells CATGGGRYGYTF. The CDR3 DNA sequence: TGTGCCACCGGCGGGGGTCGCTATGGCTACACCTTC.